This T cell receptor beta chain was found in a study of T-cell reconstitution after alpha-beta-depleted transplantation in children. TCRbeta library preparation incorporated unique molecular identifiers. TCRdb re-called the PCR reads through MiXCR, storing one row per CDR3 protein. The repertoire consists of hundreds of thousands of distinct CDR3 sequences, with 16% occurring once and the leading ten covering around 5%. This clonotype was counted a few times. The V gene's germline CDR1 is SEHNR and CDR2 FQNEAQ (reference sequence). The length of the CDR3 is 12 residues. Germline trimming cut 8 bases from V and 4 bases from J; bases unmatched to any gene: 3.

The origin of this receptor is a male patient younger than 18 who had a stem cell transplant for acute lymphoblastic leukemia, so the T cells may come from the graft donor. The chain is built from TRBV7-9 and TRBJ1-2, with 8 bases identical to TRBD1. Source: PBMCs, mostly from graft donor cells, taken 360 days after TCRalphabeta/CD19-depleted stem cell transplant. The chain's CDR3 is CASGTGVYGYTF. CDR3 nucleotide sequence: TGTGCCAGCGGGACAGGCGTCTATGGCTACACCTTC.